The next 11 T cell receptor beta chains were all read from a single sample in a study of PD-L1 blockade in urothelial cancer. Measured with immunoSEQ multiplex PCR; TCRdb has only the in-frame clones, and not every one. The sample consists of more than 20,000 clones, around 85% of them appearing once. The sample in question was PBMCs, obtained around atezolizumab (anti-PD-L1) treatment. The receptors derive from a man between 50 and 59 years old with urothelial cancer.

The V call is TRBV12-5, the J call TRBJ2-2; 10 nucleotides align to TRBD2. Unmatched junction bases numbered 5, after V lost 9 bases and J lost 1 base. This CDR3 is 15 amino acids long. In germline, CDR1 is LGHNT, CDR2 FRNRAP. CDR3 in DNA: TGTGCTAGCCTCGGGACTAGCGTGAACACCGGGGAGCTGTTTTTT. It yields the protein CASLGTSVNTGELFF.

In this sample, this clone turned up once. This chain joins TRBV5-1 and TRBJ2-7; D uncertain. Deletions cut 4 bases from V and 6 bases from J, with 14 bases between. The CDR3 is 13 amino acids. CDR1 and CDR2 from the germline V gene are SGHRS and YFSETQ. The CDR3 is CASSRMSSLEQYF. The CDR3 bases are TGCGCCAGCAGCCGAATGTCGAGCCTCGAGCAGTACTTC.

This chain joins TRBV5-1 and TRBJ1-1; the match to TRBD1 covers 8 bases. Germline V gene lookup returns CDR1 SGHRS and CDR2 YFSETQ. This CDR3 contains 14 residues. V was clipped by 5 bases and J by 2 bases; unmatched bases: 5. In nucleotides, the CDR3 is TGCGCCAGCAGTCGAGGACAGGGTAACACTGAAGCTTTCTTT. Amino acid sequence: CASSRGQGNTEAFF.

The rearrangement joins TRBV19 to TRBJ2-1; TRBD1 aligns across 10 bases. The germline V gene has CDR1 LNHDA and CDR2 SQIVND (reference sequence). The V segment lost 5 bases and the J segment 0 bases; nucleotides outside the gene matches: 7. This CDR3 region has 17 residues. CDR3 in amino acids: CASSALRDRGSYNEQFF. CDR3 DNA sequence: TGTGCCAGTAGTGCTCTCCGGGACAGGGGCTCCTACAATGAGCAGTTCTTC.

This chain links TRBV2 with TRBJ2-2; TRBD1 matches at 11 bases. Germline CDR1 and CDR2: SNHLY and FYNNEI. V trimming: 4 bases; J trimming: 4 bases; junction bases outside the gene matches: 5. The CDR3 sequence is 16 residues long. The CDR3 DNA follows: TGTGCCAGCAGTGGAGGGGGACAGGGGGGCACCGGGGAGCTGTTTTTT. Residues: CASSGGGQGGTGELFF.

This clone was recorded once. The chain couples TRBV7-3 to TRBJ2-5; TRBD1 is a possible D gene (6 bases). V lost 3 bases, J lost 5 bases, and 16 bases lay in between. The CDR3 sequence is 15 residues long. Germline CDR1 reads SGHTA; CDR2 reads FQGTGA. This CDR3 is CASSLDGRGGETQYF. In DNA form, the CDR3 reads TGTGCCAGCAGCTTGGATGGCAGGGGTGGTGAGACCCAGTACTTC.

The chain has TRBV7-9 and TRBJ2-4; 9 positions agree with TRBD1. The CDR3 sequence is 15 residues long. Germline-derived CDR1 and CDR2 are SEHNR and FQNEAQ (reference sequence). V lost 7 bases and J lost 6; bases outside the gene matches: 10. The CDR3 coding sequence is TGTGCCAGCACCCCAGGGGGACAGGGCGTAAACATTCAGTACTTC. Its protein is CASTPGGQGVNIQYF. Full variable domain (missing parts from reference TRBV7-9 and TRBJ2-4): DTGVSQNPRHKITKRGQNVTFRCDPISEHNRLYWYRQTLGQGPEFLTYFQNEAQLEKSRLLSDRFSAERPKGSFSTLEIQRTEQGDSAMYLCASTPGGQGVNIQYFGAGTRLSVL.

The chain employs TRBV28 and TRBJ1-5, with 7 bases fitting TRBD1. V was pared by 2 bases and J by 6 bases, with 7 bases of the junction left unmatched. Per germline, CDR1 MDHEN and CDR2 SYDVKM. CDR3 size: 15 residues. The CDR3 is CASSLRGRGAQPQHF. CDR3 DNA: TGTGCCAGCAGTTTAAGGGGGCGGGGGGCTCAGCCCCAGCATTTT.

This chain links TRBV7-2 with TRBJ1-5; D is possibly TRBD1 (6 bases). Between the trimmed V and J ends, which lost 0 bases and 4 bases, there was a span of 10 bases. Germline assignment: CDR1 SGHTA and CDR2 FQGNSA. The CDR3 has 15 amino acids. The CDR3 protein is CASSLATGHNQPQHF. The CDR3 DNA follows: TGTGCCAGCAGCTTAGCTACAGGGCATAATCAGCCCCAGCATTTT.

To note about this clone: Mismatch with germline at one junction end may stem from a read error. The rearrangement links TRBV14 to TRBJ2-5, with D possibly matching TRBD1 (5 bases). The CDR3 covers 12 residues. CDR1 is SGHDN and CDR2 is FVKESK in the germline V gene. The CDR3 DNA sequence: TGTGCCAGCAGCTATCAAAACCTAGGGGTGAACTTC. It specifies CASSYQNLGVNF.

This clone has just a few counts. The chain combines TRBV11-2 with TRBJ2-7; D is possibly TRBD2 (6 bases). Trimming left V 3 bases short and J 0 bases short, with 9 bases between. CDR1 and CDR2 (germline): SGHAT, FQNNGV. The CDR3 is 14 amino acids. Here the CDR3 reads CASSFGGLSYEQYF. The CDR3 DNA follows: TGTGCCAGCAGCTTTGGGGGACTCTCCTACGAGCAGTACTTC.